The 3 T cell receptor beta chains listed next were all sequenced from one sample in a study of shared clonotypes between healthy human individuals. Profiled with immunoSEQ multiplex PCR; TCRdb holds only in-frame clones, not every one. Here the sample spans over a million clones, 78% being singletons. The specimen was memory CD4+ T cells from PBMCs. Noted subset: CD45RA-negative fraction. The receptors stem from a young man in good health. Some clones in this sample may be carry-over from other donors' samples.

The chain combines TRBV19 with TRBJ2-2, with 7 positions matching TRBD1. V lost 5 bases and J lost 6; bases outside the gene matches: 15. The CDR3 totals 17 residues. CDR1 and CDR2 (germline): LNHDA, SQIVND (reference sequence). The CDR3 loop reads CASSATSHRGRAGELFF. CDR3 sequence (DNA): TGTGCCAGTAGTGCCACCTCGCACAGGGGAAGGGCCGGGGAGCTGTTTTTT.

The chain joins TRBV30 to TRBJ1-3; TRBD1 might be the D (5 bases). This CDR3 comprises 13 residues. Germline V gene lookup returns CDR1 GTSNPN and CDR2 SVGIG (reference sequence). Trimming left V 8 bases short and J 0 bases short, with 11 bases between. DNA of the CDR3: TGTGCCGGGGGTGAAGGCTCTGGAAACACCATATATTTT. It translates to CAGGEGSGNTIYF.

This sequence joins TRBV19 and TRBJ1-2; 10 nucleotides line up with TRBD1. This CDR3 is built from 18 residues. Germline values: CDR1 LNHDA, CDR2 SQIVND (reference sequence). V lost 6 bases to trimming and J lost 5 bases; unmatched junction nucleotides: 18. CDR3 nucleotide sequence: TGTGCCAGTAGCACCGTATACCGGCCGGGACAGGGGATGTATGGCTACACCTTC. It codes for CASSTVYRPGQGMYGYTF.